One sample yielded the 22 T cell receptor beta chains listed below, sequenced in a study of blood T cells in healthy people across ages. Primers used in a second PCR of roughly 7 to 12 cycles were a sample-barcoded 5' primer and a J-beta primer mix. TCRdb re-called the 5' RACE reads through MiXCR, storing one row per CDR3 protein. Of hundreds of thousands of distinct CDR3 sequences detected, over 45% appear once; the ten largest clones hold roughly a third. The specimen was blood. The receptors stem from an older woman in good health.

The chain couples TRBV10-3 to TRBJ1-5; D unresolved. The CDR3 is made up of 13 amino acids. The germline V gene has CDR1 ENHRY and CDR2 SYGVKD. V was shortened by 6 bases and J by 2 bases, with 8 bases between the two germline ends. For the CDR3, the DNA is TGTGCCATCAGCGACGTTGGCAATCAGCCCCAGCATTTT. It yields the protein CAISDVGNQPQHF.

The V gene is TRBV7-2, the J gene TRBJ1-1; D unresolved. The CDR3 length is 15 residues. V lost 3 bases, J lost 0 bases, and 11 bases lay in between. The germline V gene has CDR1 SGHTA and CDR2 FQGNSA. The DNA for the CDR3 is TGTGCCAGCAGCTTGGTAGGGCACATGAACACTGAAGCTTTCTTT. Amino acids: CASSLVGHMNTEAFF.

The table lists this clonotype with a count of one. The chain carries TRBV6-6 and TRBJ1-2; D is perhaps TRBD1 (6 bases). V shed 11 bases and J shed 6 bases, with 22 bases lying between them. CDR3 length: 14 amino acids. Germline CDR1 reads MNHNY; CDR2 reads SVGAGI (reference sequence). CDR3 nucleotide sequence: TGTGCCGCCGTCCCAAGCCGGGACATAGATGGCTACACCTTC. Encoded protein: CAAVPSRDIDGYTF.

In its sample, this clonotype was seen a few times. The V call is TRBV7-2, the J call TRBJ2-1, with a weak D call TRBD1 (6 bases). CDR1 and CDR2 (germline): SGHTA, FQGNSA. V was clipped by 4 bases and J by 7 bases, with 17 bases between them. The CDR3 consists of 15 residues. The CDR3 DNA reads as TGTGCCAGCAGCTCTAGGTGGGACAACTCGAATGAGCAGTTCTTC. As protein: CASSSRWDNSNEQFF.

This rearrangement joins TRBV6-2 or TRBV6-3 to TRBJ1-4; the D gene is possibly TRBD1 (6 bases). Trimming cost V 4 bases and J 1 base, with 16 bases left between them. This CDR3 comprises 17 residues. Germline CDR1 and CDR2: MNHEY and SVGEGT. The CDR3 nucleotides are TGTGCCAGCAGTTTCGACGGGACATTTGTAACTAATGAAAAACTGTTTTTT. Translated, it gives CASSFDGTFVTNEKLFF.

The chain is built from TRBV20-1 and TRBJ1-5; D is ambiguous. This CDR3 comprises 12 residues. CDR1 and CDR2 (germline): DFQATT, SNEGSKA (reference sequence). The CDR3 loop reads CSLSGGNQPQHF. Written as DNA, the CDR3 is TGCAGCCTCTCGGGCGGCAATCAGCCCCAGCATTTT.

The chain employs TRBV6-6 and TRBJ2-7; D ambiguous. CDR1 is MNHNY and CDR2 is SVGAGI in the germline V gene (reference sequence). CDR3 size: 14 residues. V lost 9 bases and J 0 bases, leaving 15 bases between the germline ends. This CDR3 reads CASSDGRYSYEQYF. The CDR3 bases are TGTGCCAGTAGTGACGGGCGGTACTCCTACGAGCAGTACTTC.

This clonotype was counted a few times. The chain's CDR3 is CSAYGQGDGYTF. The CDR3 DNA follows: TGCAGTGCTTATGGACAGGGAGATGGCTACACCTTC. The chain links TRBV20-1 to TRBJ1-2; TRBD1 agrees at 8 bases. CDR3 size: 12 residues. The V segment lost 5 bases and the J segment 6 bases; nucleotides outside the gene matches: 5. The germline V gene has CDR1 DFQATT and CDR2 SNEGSKA (reference sequence).

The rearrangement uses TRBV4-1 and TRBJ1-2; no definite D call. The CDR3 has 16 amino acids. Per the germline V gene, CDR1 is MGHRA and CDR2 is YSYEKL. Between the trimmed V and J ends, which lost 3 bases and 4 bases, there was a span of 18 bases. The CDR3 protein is CASSQAPPRRSYGYTF. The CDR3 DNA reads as TGCGCCAGCAGCCAGGCCCCCCCACGCAGGTCCTATGGCTACACCTTC.

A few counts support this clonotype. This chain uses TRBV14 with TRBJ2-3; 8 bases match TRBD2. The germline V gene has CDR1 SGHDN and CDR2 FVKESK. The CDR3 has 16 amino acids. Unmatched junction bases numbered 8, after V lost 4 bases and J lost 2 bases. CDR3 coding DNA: TGTGCCAGCAGCCCATTACTAGCGGACTACACAGATACGCAGTATTTT. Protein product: CASSPLLADYTDTQYF.

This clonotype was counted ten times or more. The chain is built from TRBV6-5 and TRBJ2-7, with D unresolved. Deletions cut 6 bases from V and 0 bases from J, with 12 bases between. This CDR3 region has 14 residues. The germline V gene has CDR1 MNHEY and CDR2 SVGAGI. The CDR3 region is CASSGRGTSYEQYF. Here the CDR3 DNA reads TGTGCCAGCAGCGGGCGCGGCACCTCCTACGAGCAGTACTTC.

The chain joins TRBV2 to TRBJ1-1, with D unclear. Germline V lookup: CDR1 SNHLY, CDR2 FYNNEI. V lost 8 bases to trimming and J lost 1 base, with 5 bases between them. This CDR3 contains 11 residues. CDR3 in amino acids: CASGQNTEAFF. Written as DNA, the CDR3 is TGTGCCAGCGGGCAGAACACTGAAGCTTTCTTT. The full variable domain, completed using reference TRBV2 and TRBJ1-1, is EPEVTQTPSHQVTQMGQEVILRCVPISNHLYFYWYRQILGQKVEFLVSFYNNEISEKSEIFDDQFSVERPDGSNFTLKIRSTKLEDSAMYFCASGQNTEAFFGQGTRLTVV.

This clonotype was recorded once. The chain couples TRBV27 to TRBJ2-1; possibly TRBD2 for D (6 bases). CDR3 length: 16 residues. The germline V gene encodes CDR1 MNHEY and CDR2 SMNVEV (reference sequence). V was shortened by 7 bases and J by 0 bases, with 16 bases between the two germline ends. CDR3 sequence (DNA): TGTGCCAGCAAGCCCGGGGCGGGACGCTCCTACAATGAGCAGTTCTTC. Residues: CASKPGAGRSYNEQFF.

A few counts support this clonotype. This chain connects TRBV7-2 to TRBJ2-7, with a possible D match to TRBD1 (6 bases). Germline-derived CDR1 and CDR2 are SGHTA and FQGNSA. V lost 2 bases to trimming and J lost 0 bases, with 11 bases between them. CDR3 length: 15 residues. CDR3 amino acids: CASSLRQAPSYEQYF. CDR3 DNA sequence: TGTGCCAGCAGCTTAAGACAGGCCCCCTCCTACGAGCAGTACTTC. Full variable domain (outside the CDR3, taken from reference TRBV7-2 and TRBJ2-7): GAGVSQSPSNKVTEKGKDVELRCDPISGHTALYWYRQSLGQGLEFLIYFQGNSAPDKSGLPSDRFSAERTGGSVSTLTIQRTQQEDSAVYLCASSLRQAPSYEQYFGPGTRLTVT.

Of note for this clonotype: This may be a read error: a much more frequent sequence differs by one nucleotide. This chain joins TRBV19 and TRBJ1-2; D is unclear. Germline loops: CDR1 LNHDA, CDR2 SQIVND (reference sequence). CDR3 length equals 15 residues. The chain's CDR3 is CASTYGQAAHYSYTF. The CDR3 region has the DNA TGTGCCAGTACTTATGGGCAGGCCGCTCACTATAGCTACACCTTC.

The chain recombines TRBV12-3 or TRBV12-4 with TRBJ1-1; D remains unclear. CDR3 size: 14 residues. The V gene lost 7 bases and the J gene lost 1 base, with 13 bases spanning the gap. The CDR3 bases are TGTGCCAGCACCTTGGGGTCAGGGAACACTGAAGCTTTCTTT. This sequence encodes CASTLGSGNTEAFF.

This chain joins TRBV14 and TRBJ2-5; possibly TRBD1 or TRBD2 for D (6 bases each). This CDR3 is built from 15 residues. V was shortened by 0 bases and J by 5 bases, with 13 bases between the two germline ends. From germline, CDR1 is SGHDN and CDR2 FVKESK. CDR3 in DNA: TGTGCCAGCAGCCAAGATCGACTAGGGGGGGAGACCCAGTACTTC. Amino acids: CASSQDRLGGETQYF. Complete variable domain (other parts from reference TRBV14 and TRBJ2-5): EAGVTQFPSHSVIEKGQTVTLRCDPISGHDNLYWYRRVMGKEIKFLLHFVKESKQDESGMPNNRFLAERTGGTYSTLKVQPAELEDSGVYFCASSQDRLGGETQYFGPGTRLLVL.

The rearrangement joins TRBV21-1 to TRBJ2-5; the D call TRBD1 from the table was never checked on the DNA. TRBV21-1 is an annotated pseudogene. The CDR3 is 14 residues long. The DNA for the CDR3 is TGTGCCAGCAGCAAACACAGGGGTTGCGAGACCCAGTACTTC. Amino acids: CASSKHRGCETQYF.

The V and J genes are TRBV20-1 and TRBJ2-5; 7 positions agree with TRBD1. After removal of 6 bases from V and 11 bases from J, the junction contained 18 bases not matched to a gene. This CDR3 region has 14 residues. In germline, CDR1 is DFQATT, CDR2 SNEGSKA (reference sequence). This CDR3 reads CSALDRRLGNVQYF. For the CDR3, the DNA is TGCAGTGCATTGGACAGGAGGCTCGGCAATGTGCAGTACTTC.

The CDR3 region has the DNA TGCGCCAGCACTAGCGGGACAACGCAAGAGACCCAGTACTTC. This sequence encodes CASTSGTTQETQYF. The V gene is TRBV5-1, the J gene TRBJ2-5; 9 bases line up with TRBD2. This CDR3 is 14 amino acids long. Germline CDR1 is SGHRS and CDR2 is YFSETQ. With V trimmed by 6 bases and J by 2 bases, 5 bases remained unmatched.

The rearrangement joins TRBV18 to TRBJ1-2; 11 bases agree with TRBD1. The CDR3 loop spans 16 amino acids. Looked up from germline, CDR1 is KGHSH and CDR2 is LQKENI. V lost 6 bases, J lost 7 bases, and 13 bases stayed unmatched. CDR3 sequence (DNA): TGTGCCAGCTCCGGACAGGGGGCGCAGGTGGTTCCTGGCTACACCTTC. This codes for CASSGQGAQVVPGYTF.

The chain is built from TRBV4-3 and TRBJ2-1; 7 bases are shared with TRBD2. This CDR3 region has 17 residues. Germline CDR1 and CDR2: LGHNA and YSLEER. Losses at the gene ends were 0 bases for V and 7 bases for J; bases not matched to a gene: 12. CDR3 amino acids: CASSQDLALAEGNEQFF. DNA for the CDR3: TGCGCCAGCAGCCAAGATCTAGCTCTAGCGGAAGGGAATGAGCAGTTCTTC.